The rows below give T cell receptor beta chains drawn from one sample of a study of PD-L1 blockade in urothelial cancer. The assay was immunoSEQ multiplex PCR, and TCRdb's table has in-frame clones only and misses some. The table shows 90,000 to 130,000 clones, with less than 95% occurring only once. This material consisted of PBMCs, taken around atezolizumab (anti-PD-L1) treatment. These receptors were taken from a man aged 55 to 69 with urothelial cancer. Each CDR3 is given with its conserved first and last residue. D genes are given only for firm matches. Clone sizes are given selectively: once, few, many, or a class where the clone is expanded.

TRBD1	TRBV7-2	-	TRBJ1-3	TGTGCCAGCAGCCCCCAGGGGGGTTCCACCATATATTTT	CASSPQGGSTIYF
TRBD2	TRBV11-2	-	TRBJ2-5	TGTGCCAGCAGCTTGTGGCTAGCGGGGGGCCAAGAGACCCAGTACTTC	CASSLWLAGGQETQYF
-	TRBV5-4	-	TRBJ1-3	TGTGCCAGCAGCTTGGGGTTACCGGGGGGGAAGGGCCACTCTGGAAACACCATATATTTT	CASSLGLPGGKGHSGNTIYF
TRBD2	TRBV28	-	TRBJ2-1	TGTGCCATCTCAAGGAGCGGGGCATACAATGAGCAGTTCTTC	CAISRSGAYNEQFF
-	TRBV6-5	-	TRBJ1-5	TGTGCCAGCAGGGGGGGCGGGGGAGCCCAGCATTTT	CASRGGGGAQHF
TRBD1	TRBV5-6	-	TRBJ2-2	TGTGCCAGCAGCACGGGACAGGCAAAGAACACCGGGGAGCTGTTTTTT	CASSTGQAKNTGELFF
TRBD1	TRBV6-5	-	TRBJ2-7	TGTGCCAGCAGGGGGACAGGGAACGCCTACGAGCAGTACTTC	CASRGTGNAYEQYF
TRBD1	TRBV5-6	-	TRBJ2-7	TGTGCCAGCACATGGACAGGGAGAAACTACGAGCAGTACTTC	CASTWTGRNYEQYF
TRBD2	TRBV19	-	TRBJ2-3	TGTGCCAGTAAGTGGACTAGCGGGGGTGGCACAGATACGCAGTATTTT	CASKWTSGGGTDTQYF
TRBD2	TRBV2	-	TRBJ2-5	TGTGCCAGCAGTAAGACTAGCGGGGGTCAGGAGACCCAGTACTTC	CASSKTSGGQETQYF
TRBD2	TRBV5-6	once	TRBJ2-5	TGTGCCAGCAGCTTGGAGTGGAGCGGGAGGGAGGAGACCCAGTACTTC	CASSLEWSGREETQYF
TRBD1	TRBV6-1	-	TRBJ1-6	TGTGCCAGCAGTAGACAGGGCTCCTATAATTCACCCCTCCACTTT	CASSRQGSYNSPLHF
-	TRBV6-1	-	TRBJ2-7	TGTGCCAGCAGTGAACATGAGAGACTAGGAGGCTCCTACGAGCAGTACTTC	CASSEHERLGGSYEQYF
TRBD1	TRBV7-2	-	TRBJ2-1	TGTGCCAGCAGCCCCGGGACAGGAAATGAGCAGTTCTTC	CASSPGTGNEQFF
-	TRBV14	once	TRBJ2-5	TGTGCCAGCAGCCAAGTTCGGGAGACCCAGTACTTC	CASSQVRETQYF
-	TRBV19	few	TRBJ2-7	TGTGCCAGTAGTCCCAGCAGTCGGAGCTCCTACGAGCAGTACTTC	CASSPSSRSSYEQYF
-	TRBV11-2	-	TRBJ1-6	TGTGCCAGCAGGGAAGAGGGAGCTAAATATAATTCACCCCTCCACTTT	CASREEGAKYNSPLHF
TRBD2	TRBV7-2	-	TRBJ2-1	TGTGCCAGCAGTCACCATCCTAGCGGGGGGGCTGTCTATGAGCAGTTCTTC	CASSHHPSGGAVYEQFF
-	TRBV6-4	-	TRBJ2-2	TGTGCCACCTCAGGGAAGAACACCGGGGAGCTGTTTTTT	CATSGKNTGELFF
-	TRBV7-9	once	TRBJ1-1	TGTGCCAGCAGCCTACCACAGGCGCCTGAAGCTTTCTTT	CASSLPQAPEAFF
-	TRBV10-3	-	TRBJ2-7	TGTGCCATCAGTGGGATGACTAACAGACCCTACGAGCAGTACTTC	CAISGMTNRPYEQYF
TRBD2	TRBV13	-	TRBJ2-1	TGTGCCAGCAGCTTAGTTGGACTAGCGGCCGAGCAGTTCTTC	CASSLVGLAAEQFF
TRBD1	TRBV5-4	-	TRBJ1-1	TGTGCCAGCAGCTTGGCCCCGGGACAGGGACATGGCACTGAAGCTTTCTTT	CASSLAPGQGHGTEAFF
-	TRBV4-3	few	TRBJ1-2	TGCGCCAGCAGCCAGAGGAGGGACGGCTACACCTTC	CASSQRRDGYTF
-	TRBV5-1	once	TRBJ2-6	TGCGCCAGCAGTGACAGCTCTGGGGCCAACGTCCTGACTTTC	CASSDSSGANVLTF
-	TRBV28	-	TRBJ1-3	-	CASSFLAGYGGNTIYF
-	TRBV5-6	-	TRBJ1-1	TGTGCCAGCTTGGGGGGGGCCGGGAACACTGAAGCTTTCTTT	CASLGGAGNTEAFF
-	TRBV7-9	-	TRBJ1-1	TGTGCCAGCAGCTTAGTCGCAGATTTGAACACTGAAGCTTTCTTT	CASSLVADLNTEAFF
-	TRBV5-1	-	TRBJ1-4	TGCGCCAGCAGCTCCGGGACACCTGGGGGACGAGAAAAACTGTTTTTT	CASSSGTPGGREKLFF
-	TRBV7-9	-	TRBJ1-2	TGTGCCAGCAGGGGTCCCGCGGTCTATGGCTACACCTTC	CASRGPAVYGYTF
TRBD2	TRBV27	-	TRBJ2-7	TGTGCCAGCAGGATAAAGCCGGGACTATCAGACGGTCGCGAGCAGTACTTC	CASRIKPGLSDGREQYF
TRBD1	TRBV18	once	TRBJ2-1	TGTGCCAGCTCACCCGGACAGGGCCCTTACAATGAGCAGTTCTTC	CASSPGQGPYNEQFF
-	TRBV6-5	-	TRBJ1-6	TGTGCCAGCAAGGAAACGGCCGGCGGGTCACCCCTCCACTTT	CASKETAGGSPLHF
TRBD1	TRBV7-9	-	TRBJ2-2	TGTGCCAGCAGACCCATGCTAGTACAGGGGCTCACCGGGGAGCTGTTTTTT	CASRPMLVQGLTGELFF
TRBD1	TRBV10-3	-	TRBJ2-7	TGTGCCATCAGTGACGGACAGGGGGATACCGAGCAGTACTTC	CAISDGQGDTEQYF
TRBD1	TRBV5-1	-	TRBJ1-1	TGCGCCAGCAGCGCTGGACAGGATGAAGCTTTCTTT	CASSAGQDEAFF
TRBD2	TRBV6-5	-	TRBJ2-5	TGTGCCAGCAGTGTAGCGGGGGGGCAAGAGACCCAGTACTTC	CASSVAGGQETQYF
-	TRBV7-2	-	TRBJ2-1	TGTGCCAGCAGCTTGTCTAGCGCTCAACAGTTCTTC	CASSLSSAQQFF
TRBD1	TRBV4-3	-	TRBJ2-3	TGCGCCAGCAGCCAGGGGACAGGACTACTCACAGATACGCAGTATTTT	CASSQGTGLLTDTQYF
TRBD1	TRBV4-1	-	TRBJ1-4	TGCGCCAGCAGCCAAGACGGGACAGCTAAGTCTGCAACTAATGAAAAACTGTTTTTT	CASSQDGTAKSATNEKLFF
TRBD1	TRBV2	-	TRBJ2-7	TGTGCCAGCAGAGAAACAGGGGTGACGGGTGAGCAGTACTTC	CASRETGVTGEQYF
-	TRBV6-1	-	TRBJ2-5	TGTGCCAGCAGTGGGGACTTCCAAGAGACCCAGTACTTC	CASSGDFQETQYF
TRBD2	TRBV7-7	-	TRBJ2-1	TGTGCTAGCAGCCCGCCGGGACTAGGTCGGAATGAGCAGTTCTTC	CASSPPGLGRNEQFF
TRBD2	TRBV4-3	once	TRBJ2-1	TGCGCCAGCAGCACGGGACTAGCGGGAGAGTCCTACAATGAGCAGTTCTTC	CASSTGLAGESYNEQFF
-	TRBV6-5	-	TRBJ1-2	TGTGCCAGCAGACCAGGCCTTGAGCCTCACTATGGCTACACCTTC	CASRPGLEPHYGYTF